A single sample is the source of the 24 T cell receptor beta chains below, sequenced in a study of T-cell reconstitution after alpha-beta-depleted transplantation in children. The library targeted TCRbeta and was prepared with unique molecular identifiers. TCRdb called the PCR reads again in MiXCR, with one record for every CDR3 protein. The data hold 500,000 or so distinct CDR3 sequences, with around a third observed a single time. This sample comprised PBMCs from the stem cell graft donor, obtained from the stem cell graft. All receptors derive from a human donor who donated a stem cell graft to a child with aplastic anemia.

This clonotype was observed a handful of times. In DNA, the CDR3 is TGTGCCAGCAGTGGAGATGGGGGAGCTTTCTTT. Translation: CASSGDGGAFF. This chain joins TRBV28 and TRBJ1-1; maybe TRBD1 (5 bases). CDR3 length: 11 residues. V was trimmed by 5 bases and J by 10 bases, leaving 11 bases between them. From germline, CDR1 is MDHEN and CDR2 SYDVKM.

There are a few counts of this clonotype. V usage is TRBV6-1 and J usage is TRBJ2-1; the match to TRBD1 covers 8 bases. V was pared by 9 bases and J by 6 bases, with 7 bases of the junction left unmatched. CDR1 is MNHNS and CDR2 is SASEGT in the germline V gene. The CDR3 is 13 amino acids. In DNA, the CDR3 is TGTGCCAGTCGAACAGGGGGAGGCAATGAGCAGTTCTTC. It codes for CASRTGGGNEQFF.

This rearrangement joins TRBV20-1 to TRBJ2-7; D perhaps matches TRBD2 (6 bases). The V end was cut by 1 base, the J end by 5 bases, with 12 bases between. Germline CDR1 is DFQATT and CDR2 is SNEGSKA (reference sequence). The length of the CDR3 is 13 residues. The CDR3 loop reads CSARAGSEHEQYF. The CDR3, as DNA: TGCAGTGCTAGAGCCGGGAGTGAACACGAGCAGTACTTC.

This clonotype was found a few times. V is TRBV11-2 and J is TRBJ2-5; tentative D call: TRBD1 (5 bases). Trimming stripped 5 bases from V and 3 bases from J, with 16 bases between. The V gene's germline CDR1 is SGHAT and CDR2 FQNNGV. This CDR3 has 15 amino acids. The CDR3 region is CASSQLDSTKETQYF. The CDR3 nucleotides are TGTGCCAGCAGCCAACTTGACAGTACAAAAGAGACCCAGTACTTC.

The chain is built from TRBV18 and TRBJ1-5, with D unclear. Germline lookup yields CDR1 KGHSH and CDR2 LQKENI. This CDR3 region has 15 residues. Trimming stripped 0 bases from V and 7 bases from J, with 13 bases between. The CDR3 nucleotides read TGTGCCAGCTCACCACCGCCTGGGATTGGACAGCCCCAGCATTTT. Its translation: CASSPPPGIGQPQHF.

This clonotype has just a few counts. This chain joins TRBV20-1 and TRBJ2-7, with 8 bases lining up with TRBD2. The CDR3 is 19 residues long. The V and J ends lost 4 bases and 1 base, in that order; junction bases with no gene match: 21. Germline CDR1 DFQATT, CDR2 SNEGSKA (reference sequence). The CDR3: CSATHIGASGLPRSYEQYV. For the CDR3, the DNA is TGCAGTGCTACCCACATCGGGGCTAGCGGGCTTCCCCGGTCCTACGAGCAGTACGTC.

V is TRBV6-1 and J is TRBJ1-1, with D uncertain. The CDR3 runs 15 residues. The germline V and J ends were trimmed by 6 bases and 1 base, with 15 bases remaining between them. Germline V gives CDR1 MNHNS, CDR2 SASEGT. The chain's CDR3 is CASSEPGRANTEAFF. Here the CDR3 DNA reads TGTGCCAGCAGCGAACCCGGGCGGGCGAACACTGAAGCTTTCTTT.

This clonotype was detected only a few times. The chain uses TRBV4-3 and TRBJ2-1; possibly TRBD2 for D (6 bases). This CDR3 has 16 residues. Trimming took off 4 bases at V and 0 bases at J, with 13 bases between the two ends. Germline CDR1 reads LGHNA; CDR2 reads YSLEER. DNA for the CDR3: TGCGCCAGCAGCCTCACTAGCCTTGGCTCCTACAATGAGCAGTTCTTC. This codes for CASSLTSLGSYNEQFF.

The gene calls are TRBV21-1 and TRBJ2-5; the listed D gene, TRBD1, was not tested against the DNA. TRBV21-1 constitutes a pseudogene. CDR3 length: 14 residues. The CDR3 sequence: CASSKLRRGETQYF. The DNA for the CDR3 is TGTGCCAGCAGCAAACTTCGGCGGGGCGAGACCCAGTACTTC.

Here the CDR3 DNA reads TGCAGTGTTTGGACGGACCAACGTCATCAGCCCCAGCATTTT. Translating gives CSVWTDQRHQPQHF. This chain uses TRBV20-1 with TRBJ1-5; D call uncertain. The germline V and J ends were trimmed by 7 bases and 5 bases, with 18 bases remaining between them. The V gene's germline CDR1 is DFQATT and CDR2 SNEGSKA (reference sequence). The CDR3 is made up of 14 amino acids.

The genes are TRBV20-1 and TRBJ1-2, with D perhaps TRBD1 (5 bases). V was shortened by 6 bases and J by 8 bases, with 16 bases between the two germline ends. The CDR3 runs to 12 residues. The germline V gene has CDR1 DFQATT and CDR2 SNEGSKA (reference sequence). CDR3 DNA sequence: TGCAGTGCCTCAGGGTTTGGGAAGGGCTACACCTTC. Protein: CSASGFGKGYTF.

The rearrangement links TRBV9 to TRBJ2-1; 7 bases agree with TRBD2. Trimming at V came to 0 bases and at J to 2 bases, leaving 2 bases not matched to a gene. This CDR3 has 15 residues. Germline V gives CDR1 SGDLS, CDR2 YYNGEE. CDR3 DNA: TGTGCCAGCAGCGTAGATGCGGGAGCCTACAATGAGCAGTTCTTC. Its translation is CASSVDAGAYNEQFF.

A few counts support this clonotype. This chain joins TRBV12-3 or TRBV12-4 and TRBJ2-1, with D maybe TRBD1 (6 bases). This CDR3 has 16 amino acids. V was clipped by 7 bases and J by 0 bases, with 16 bases between them. CDR3 sequence reads: CASTSDRPLSYNEQFF. DNA of the CDR3: TGTGCCAGCACCTCCGACAGGCCACTCTCCTACAATGAGCAGTTCTTC.

CDR3 nucleotides: TGTGCCAGCAGTGATGGGAATCTAGAAAAACTGTTTTTT. It yields the protein CASSDGNLEKLFF. The chain has TRBV12-3 or TRBV12-4 and TRBJ1-4; no definite D call. This CDR3 contains 13 residues. V gave up 5 bases and J gave up 8 bases, with 12 bases separating them.

This chain connects TRBV10-3 to TRBJ2-7; the match to TRBD2 covers 8 bases. CDR1 and CDR2 from the germline V gene are ENHRY and SYGVKD. The CDR3 has 15 amino acids. J lost 1 base, V lost 10 bases, and 12 bases had no gene match. CDR3 sequence (DNA): TGTGCCACGGGGGGGAGCGGGTTAGGGTCCTACGAGCAGTACTTC. It specifies CATGGSGLGSYEQYF.

J is TRBJ1-2 and V is TRBV29-1, with TRBD1 as a possible D gene (5 bases). CDR1 SQVTM and CDR2 ANQGSEA come from the germline V gene. V was pared by 1 base and J by 6 bases, with 12 bases between. The CDR3 is made up of 13 amino acids. CDR3 region: CSVEGRAVDGYTF. The CDR3 DNA sequence: TGCAGCGTTGAAGGCAGGGCGGTTGATGGCTACACCTTC.

This clonotype has a handful of counts. The rearrangement links TRBV19 to TRBJ2-5; 10 nucleotides line up with TRBD2. V trimming: 3 bases; J trimming: 2 bases; junction bases outside the gene matches: 3. Germline lookup yields CDR1 LNHDA and CDR2 SQIVND (reference sequence). This CDR3 comprises 15 residues. CDR3 nucleotides: TGTGCCAGTAGTATTCAGCGGGAGGGGCAAGAGACCCAGTACTTC. Translating gives CASSIQREGQETQYF.

A few counts support this clonotype. The J gene is TRBJ2-1, the V gene TRBV20-1; 11 positions match TRBD2. Germline CDR1 reads DFQATT; CDR2 reads SNEGSKA (reference sequence). The CDR3 has 13 residues. J gave up 5 bases and V 6 bases, and 3 bases lay outside the gene matches. The CDR3 nucleotides read TGCAGTGCCGGACTAGCGGGCCACAATGAGCAGTTCTTC. Protein sequence: CSAGLAGHNEQFF.

The chain recombines TRBV6-1 with TRBJ2-5; D possibly matches TRBD1 or TRBD2 (5 bases each). The germline V gene encodes CDR1 MNHNS and CDR2 SASEGT. The V gene lost 6 bases and the J gene lost 5 bases, with 16 bases spanning the gap. The CDR3 runs 14 residues. The CDR3 here is CASSPGGYRETQYF. As DNA, the CDR3 is TGTGCCAGCAGCCCAGGAGGTTACAGGGAGACCCAGTACTTC.

The gene calls are TRBV11-3 and TRBJ2-2; D may correspond to TRBD1 or TRBD2 (5 bases each). V shed 0 bases and J shed 4 bases, with 9 bases lying between them. The CDR3 loop spans 15 amino acids. Per the germline V gene, CDR1 is SGHNT and CDR2 is YENEEA. CDR3 residues: CASSLEGAGTGELFF. The CDR3 nucleotides are TGTGCCAGCAGCTTAGAAGGGGCGGGCACCGGGGAGCTGTTTTTT.

This clonotype was observed a few times. The CDR3 loop reads CASSLGGQNTEAFF. The CDR3 region has the DNA TGTGCCAGCAGCTTGGGGGGTCAAAACACTGAAGCTTTCTTT. The chain employs TRBV5-6 and TRBJ1-1; D remains unclear. V shed 0 bases and J shed 2 bases, with 8 bases lying between them. In germline, CDR1 is SGHDT, CDR2 YYEEEE. The CDR3 loop spans 14 amino acids.

This sequence joins TRBV15 and TRBJ1-3, with D perhaps matching TRBD1 (5 bases). Germline values: CDR1 LNHNV, CDR2 YYDKDF (reference sequence). CDR3 length: 13 residues. V dropped 1 base and J dropped 14 bases, with 15 bases sitting between them. The CDR3 reads CATSRGFGRQLYF. CDR3 nucleotide sequence: TGTGCCACCAGCAGAGGGTTCGGGAGACAGCTATATTTT.

CDR3 loop: CASSLAAGGSYEQYF. The DNA for the CDR3 is TGTGCCAGCAGTTTAGCGGCGGGGGGCAGCTACGAGCAGTACTTC. This chain connects TRBV12-3 or TRBV12-4 to TRBJ2-7; 8 bases line up with TRBD2. The CDR3 is made up of 15 amino acids. With V trimmed by 0 bases and J by 3 bases, 4 bases remained unmatched.

This clonotype was observed a few times. The chain couples TRBV7-9 to TRBJ2-7; TRBD1 aligns across 7 bases. Germline V gene lookup returns CDR1 SEHNR and CDR2 FQNEAQ (reference sequence). Losses at the gene ends were 2 bases for V and 6 bases for J; bases not matched to a gene: 7. The CDR3 totals 14 residues. CDR3 loop: CASSLRDSPVEQYF. In nucleotides, the CDR3 is TGTGCCAGCAGCTTAAGGGACAGTCCCGTCGAGCAGTACTTC.